This T cell receptor beta chain was retrieved from a study of T cells in Graves' hyperthyroidism and ophthalmopathy. Study results and caveats: Most thyroid clonotypes that were expanded above 0.001 also turned up in blood.

The CDR3 has 14 residues. Trimming cost V 5 bases and J 5 bases; bases outside gene matches: 6. The germline V gene has CDR1 WNHNN and CDR2 SYGVQD (reference sequence). The study enrolled patients aged 18 to 65 with newly diagnosed hyperthyroidism of under 2 months' duration. Uncontrolled infection, other autoimmune disease, pregnancy or lactation barred patients from enrollment. Progressors' blood was drawn at hyperthyroidism diagnosis, before ophthalmopathy symptoms. Amplification of TCR beta CDR3 regions was performed using RNA transcripts as template. The TCR CDR3 was amplified in a first-round RT-PCR using the HTBI primer set. TCRdb re-analysed the multiplex PCR reads in MiXCR, keeping a single row per CDR3 protein. This sample has approximately 620,000 distinct CDR3 sequences; roughly 13% occur once, and the top ten carry under 7%. A note on this clonotype: The antigen remains undetermined.

Sequenced input: blood. V gene TRBV10-1 combines with J gene TRBJ2-7, with TRBD1 matching 10 bases. The sequence was collected from a woman aged 25 to 39 with Graves' hyperthyroidism that later progressed to Graves' ophthalmopathy. CDR3 nucleotides: TGCGCCAGCAGTTGGGACAGGGGAGGTAACGAGCAGTACTTC. Its translation: CASSWDRGGNEQYF.